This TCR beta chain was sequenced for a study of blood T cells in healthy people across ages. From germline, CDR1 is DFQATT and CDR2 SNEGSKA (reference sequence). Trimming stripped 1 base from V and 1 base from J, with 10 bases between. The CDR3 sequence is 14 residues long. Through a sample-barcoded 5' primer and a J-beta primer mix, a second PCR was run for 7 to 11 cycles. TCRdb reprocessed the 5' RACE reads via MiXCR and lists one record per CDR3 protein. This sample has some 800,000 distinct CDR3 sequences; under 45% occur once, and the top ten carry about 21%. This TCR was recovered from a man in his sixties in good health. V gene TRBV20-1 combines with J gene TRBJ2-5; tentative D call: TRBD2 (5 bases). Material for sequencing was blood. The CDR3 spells CSARGPSFQETQYF. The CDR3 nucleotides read TGCAGTGCTAGAGGTCCTAGCTTCCAAGAGACCCAGTACTTC.